Listed here are 25 T cell receptor beta chains from one sample, sequenced in a study of vaccination effects on CD4 cells after COVID-19. This table comes from immunoSEQ multiplex PCR, and its TCRdb copy is limited to in-frame clones, with some not included. The sample carries about 16,000 clones, 60% to 85% recorded once. The ViraFEST assay expanded antigen-specific CD4+ T cells with viral peptide pools before sequencing. After roughly eleven days in culture, the CD4+ T cells were isolated. The participants, recipients of two vaccine doses, got either BNT162b2 or mRNA-1273. Their recognized antigens are unknown. The sequenced sample was CD4+ T cells from PBMCs cultured with HCoV-NL63 spike peptides, obtained after COVID-19 vaccination. The receptors originated from a human donor who received a COVID-19 vaccine.

The chain has TRBV19 and TRBJ2-5; D remains unclear. The CDR3 has 14 amino acids. V was clipped by 2 bases and J by 2 bases, with 9 bases between them. CDR1 is LNHDA and CDR2 is SQIVND in the germline V gene (reference sequence). The CDR3 here is CASSITASQETQYF. CDR3 bases: TGTGCCAGTAGTATAACAGCGAGTCAAGAGACCCAGTACTTC.

The chain has TRBV5-1 and TRBJ2-7; 10 bases are a match to TRBD1. The J segment lost 2 bases and the V segment lost 4 bases, leaving 6 bases of the junction unmatched. The CDR3 has 15 residues. CDR1 and CDR2 (germline): SGHRS, YFSETQ. The CDR3 bases are TGCGCCAGCAGCAAGGGACAGGGGTCTCCCTACGAGCAGTACTTC. Its translation is CASSKGQGSPYEQYF.

The chain employs TRBV27 and TRBJ1-2; TRBD1 aligns across 9 bases. V dropped 3 bases and J dropped 13; count of bases not matched to a gene: 9. Germline CDR1 reads MNHEY; CDR2 reads SMNVEV (reference sequence). CDR3 length: 13 residues. The CDR3 region has the DNA TGTGCCAGCAGTTTGGAGGACAGGGGAAAGGTCACCTTC. Its translation is CASSLEDRGKVTF.

The rearrangement joins TRBV5-6 to TRBJ1-2; D is uncertain. The length of the CDR3 is 13 residues. Germline values: CDR1 SGHDT, CDR2 YYEEEE. The V end lost 4 bases, the J end lost 4 bases, and 11 bases lay between the germline ends. CDR3 in DNA: TGTGCCAGCAGCCCGGACGGAACCTATGGCTACACCTTC. It specifies CASSPDGTYGYTF.

This chain joins TRBV4-2 and TRBJ2-2; the D gene is possibly TRBD1 (6 bases). Per germline, CDR1 LGHNA and CDR2 YNFKEQ. The V end lost 0 bases, the J end lost 5 bases, and 13 bases lay between the germline ends. There are 16 residues in the CDR3. In DNA, the CDR3 is TGTGCCAGCAGCCAAGATTGGGCTAGGGGGACCGGGGAGCTGTTTTTT. Translating gives CASSQDWARGTGELFF.

The genes are TRBV30 and TRBJ1-1; possibly TRBD1 for D (6 bases). In germline, CDR1 is GTSNPN, CDR2 SVGIG (reference sequence). The V end lost 2 bases, the J end lost 1 base, and 11 bases lay between the germline ends. CDR3 length equals 14 residues. In DNA form, the CDR3 reads TGTGCCTGGAGTCCACTACAGGGGAACACTGAAGCTTTCTTT. This codes for CAWSPLQGNTEAFF.

The chain carries TRBV6-5 and TRBJ1-2; the D gene is possibly TRBD1 (6 bases). CDR3 length: 14 amino acids. CDR1 and CDR2 (germline): MNHEY, SVGAGI. Trimming took off 6 bases at V and 6 bases at J, with 17 bases between the two ends. CDR3 sequence reads: CASRHTGRRDGYTF. CDR3 nucleotide sequence: TGTGCCAGCAGGCACACAGGGAGGCGGGATGGCTACACCTTC.

The rearrangement links TRBV6-5 to TRBJ2-7; D ambiguous. The CDR3 is 13 amino acids. The germline V and J ends were trimmed by 8 bases and 0 bases, with 11 bases remaining between them. Germline V CDR1 and CDR2: MNHEY, SVGAGI. The CDR3 spells CASARTSSYEQYF. The CDR3 bases are TGTGCCAGCGCGAGGACGAGCTCCTACGAGCAGTACTTC.

The chain links TRBV28 to TRBJ1-2, with 7 nucleotides matching TRBD1. There are 14 residues in the CDR3. CDR1 is MDHEN, CDR2 SYDVKM, per germline. The junction had 8 bases not matched to a gene; V was cut back by 6 bases and J by 4 bases. CDR3 DNA sequence: TGTGCCAGCAGCCAAGACAGGGTTACCTATGGCTACACCTTC. Translated: CASSQDRVTYGYTF.

This clone was counted once. This chain joins TRBV7-9 and TRBJ1-3; tentatively, D is TRBD1 (6 bases). V was shortened by 5 bases and J by 0 bases, with 20 bases between the two germline ends. The CDR3 spans 18 residues. From germline, CDR1 is SEHNR and CDR2 FQNEAQ (reference sequence). The CDR3 DNA reads TGTGCCAGCAGCCCTACTCCCTGGGGGCAGGTCTCTGGAAACACCATATATTTT. Its translation is CASSPTPWGQVSGNTIYF.

The V call is TRBV9, the J call TRBJ2-7; 9 nucleotides line up with TRBD2. Germline V CDR1 and CDR2: SGDLS, YYNGEE. Losses at the gene ends were 0 bases for V and 7 bases for J; bases not matched to a gene: 14. The length of the CDR3 is 17 residues. CDR3 nucleotide sequence: TGTGCCAGCAGCGTAGGGGGTAGCGGGAGAATTACGGGGGAGCAGTACTTC. Its protein product is CASSVGGSGRITGEQYF.

This sequence joins TRBV19 and TRBJ1-5, with 11 bases identical to TRBD1. There are 17 residues in the CDR3. Germline V lookup: CDR1 LNHDA, CDR2 SQIVND (reference sequence). V lost 4 bases and J lost 3; bases outside the gene matches: 8. The CDR3 sequence: CASSTRDRGAANQPQHF. Here the CDR3 DNA reads TGTGCCAGTAGTACCCGGGACAGGGGGGCAGCCAATCAGCCCCAGCATTTT.

The rearrangement joins TRBV18 to TRBJ2-5, with TRBD1 identical over 8 bases. CDR1 KGHSH and CDR2 LQKENI come from the germline V gene. The V and J ends lost 4 bases and 4 bases, in that order; junction bases with no gene match: 2. The CDR3 consists of 13 residues. CDR3 sequence reads: CASSLGQGETQYF. In nucleotides, the CDR3 is TGTGCCAGCTCACTCGGACAGGGAGAGACCCAGTACTTC.

In DNA, the CDR3 is TGTGCCTTTCGACAGGGGGCTGTCGGGGAGCTGTTTTTT. Translating gives CAFRQGAVGELFF. This chain links TRBV30 with TRBJ2-2; 10 bases align to TRBD1. CDR3 length: 13 amino acids. The junction had 6 bases not matched to a gene; V was cut back by 7 bases and J by 7 bases. Germline V CDR1 and CDR2: GTSNPN, SVGIG (reference sequence). Full variable domain (missing parts from reference TRBV30 and TRBJ2-2): SQTIHQWPATLVQPVGSPLSLECTVEGTSNPNLYWYRQAAGRGLQLLFYSVGIGQISSEVPQNLSASRPQDRQFILSSKKLLLSDSGFYLCAFRQGAVGELFFGEGSRLTVL.

The chain recombines TRBV7-2 with TRBJ2-3; a weak D match, TRBD1 (5 bases). Trimming left V 1 base short and J 2 bases short, with 10 bases between. This CDR3 comprises 15 residues. The germline V gene has CDR1 SGHTA and CDR2 FQGNSA. This chain's CDR3 is CASSLGGTHTDTQYF. CDR3 bases: TGTGCCAGCAGCTTAGGGGGCACCCACACAGATACGCAGTATTTT.

CDR3 loop: CASSSPRTSGRAHEQYF. DNA of the CDR3: TGTGCCAGTAGTTCTCCCCGGACTAGCGGGAGGGCCCACGAGCAGTACTTC. The rearrangement links TRBV19 to TRBJ2-7; 15 nucleotides align to TRBD2. The germline CDR1 and CDR2 sequences are LNHDA and SQIVND (reference sequence). This CDR3 has 17 residues. J lost 5 bases, V lost 5 bases, and 10 bases had no gene match.

This clone was recorded a few times. The V gene is TRBV15, the J gene TRBJ1-3, with D hard to call. The CDR3 sequence is 14 residues long. CDR1 LNHNV and CDR2 YYDKDF come from the germline V gene (reference sequence). Trimming left V 3 bases short and J 4 bases short, with 10 bases between. CDR3 loop: CATSSEETGNTIYF. As DNA, the CDR3 is TGTGCCACCAGCAGTGAAGAGACAGGAAACACCATATATTTT.

This rearrangement joins TRBV6-2 or TRBV6-3 to TRBJ1-5, with 8 nucleotides matching TRBD1. The CDR3 runs 18 residues. Unmatched junction bases numbered 12, after V lost 2 bases and J lost 3 bases. CDR1 MNHEY and CDR2 SVGEGT come from the germline V gene. CDR3 nucleotide sequence: TGTGCCAGCAGTTACCCGGGACAGGCCATGGGTTACAATCAGCCCCAGCATTTT. This encodes CASSYPGQAMGYNQPQHF.

The V and J genes are TRBV12-5 and TRBJ2-5, with D possibly being TRBD2 (6 bases). Trimming stripped 7 bases from V and 9 bases from J, with 18 bases between. Germline values: CDR1 LGHNT, CDR2 FRNRAP. There are 13 residues in the CDR3. CDR3 in amino acids: CASAQGLERAQYF. For the CDR3, the DNA is TGTGCTAGTGCCCAAGGACTCGAGCGGGCCCAGTACTTC. The full variable domain, rest sourced from reference TRBV12-5 and TRBJ2-5, is DARVTQTPRHKVTEMGQEVTMRCQPILGHNTVFWYRQTMMQGLELLAYFRNRAPLDDSGMPKDRFSAEMPDATLATLKIQPSEPRDSAVYFCASAQGLERAQYFGPGTRLLVL.

The rearrangement joins TRBV2 to TRBJ1-3, with D maybe TRBD1 (5 bases). Germline CDR1 reads SNHLY; CDR2 reads FYNNEI. The CDR3 consists of 15 residues. Trimming removed 6 bases at V and 2 bases at J, with 14 bases between. CDR3 amino acids: CASSDLGGTGNTIYF. The CDR3 DNA sequence: TGTGCCAGCAGCGACCTCGGGGGGACTGGAAACACCATATATTTT.

This chain uses TRBV6-1 with TRBJ1-2; D uncertain. The CDR3 consists of 13 residues. Germline V gene data show CDR1 as MNHNS and CDR2 as SASEGT. V was cut by 3 bases and J by 5 bases, with 10 bases left in between. The CDR3 coding sequence is TGTGCCAGCAGTGATATGATAAAGTATGGCTACACCTTC. Encoded protein: CASSDMIKYGYTF.

The J gene is TRBJ1-2, the V gene TRBV7-9; D may be TRBD1 (6 bases). V was clipped by 1 base and J by 2 bases, with 14 bases between them. The CDR3 covers 16 residues. Germline CDR1 SEHNR, CDR2 FQNEAQ (reference sequence). The CDR3 region has the DNA TGTGCCAGCAGCTTAGGCACAGGGTCCGGCAACTATGGCTACACCTTC. Translating it yields CASSLGTGSGNYGYTF.

Only a few counts were recorded for this clone. CDR3 sequence: CASSEVGDNQPQHF. CDR3 in DNA: TGTGCCAGCAGTGAAGTAGGGGACAATCAGCCCCAGCATTTT. The rearrangement links TRBV6-1 to TRBJ1-5; D may be TRBD1 (5 bases). V shed 1 base and J shed 3 bases, with 7 bases lying between them. The CDR3 loop spans 14 amino acids. CDR1 MNHNS and CDR2 SASEGT come from the germline V gene.

The rearrangement links TRBV4-1 to TRBJ1-2; TRBD1 might be the D (6 bases). The CDR3 has 18 amino acids. The germline gives CDR1 MGHRA, CDR2 YSYEKL. Trimming cost V 0 bases and J 4 bases, with 21 bases left between them. This chain's CDR3 is CASSQEGTGARLGYGYTF. CDR3 coding DNA: TGCGCCAGCAGCCAAGAAGGTACGGGGGCGAGGCTCGGCTATGGCTACACCTTC.

This clone was detected once. The genes are TRBV19 and TRBJ1-5; D possibly corresponds to TRBD1 (6 bases). Per germline, CDR1 LNHDA and CDR2 SQIVND (reference sequence). The V end was cut by 5 bases, the J end by 6 bases, with 14 bases between. The CDR3 is 14 amino acids. CDR3 protein: CASSGGQRSQPQHF. DNA for the CDR3: TGTGCCAGTAGTGGGGGGCAAAGGTCTCAGCCCCAGCATTTT.